Sequencing of this T cell receptor (beta chain) was carried out in a study of Graves' ophthalmopathy and Graves' hyperthyroidism listed by TCRdb under 2018. About the investigation overall: Peripheral blood was collected at initial diagnosis, before any treatment. To tell Graves' ophthalmopathy apart from Graves' hyperthyroidism, and to predict which patients would progress to ophthalmopathy, the study relied on TCR beta repertoire signatures. In total, under 150 blood samples were TCR-sequenced: approximately 42 ophthalmopathy, roughly 77 hyperthyroidism and around 17 hyperthyroidism-to-ophthalmopathy patients. To explore V-J signatures that separate ophthalmopathy from hyperthyroidism, a discovery set of 95 to 100 patients was enrolled, consisting of approximately 45 with ophthalmopathy and approximately 57 with stable hyperthyroidism. An independent validation cohort comprised around 20 hyperthyroidism patients and 17 patients who later progressed from hyperthyroidism to ophthalmopathy. In about six hyperthyroidism patients, T-cell repertoires of thyroid tissue and blood were compared. Following sample collection, hyperthyroidism patients were given methimazole at a starting dose of 30 mg daily, and ophthalmopathy patients were given high-dose intravenous methylprednisolone. The roughly 94 discovery patients were randomly divided into training and test sets at a 7:3 ratio. Study-wide conclusions, independent of this receptor: Sample size was not statistically predetermined, and group allocation was not concealed from the investigators. In cross-validation, the 13-signature model distinguished ophthalmopathy from stable hyperthyroidism with 85% to 90% sensitivity and almost 83% specificity, and in the test set the corresponding values were approximately 80% and 68%. Most of the expanded thyroid clonotypes with a frequency above 0.001 were also detected in blood, and it was suggested that the thyroid immune response may be reflected by blood repertoires. In validation, the model predicted ophthalmopathy progression with 55% to 71% sensitivity and about 73% specificity; approximately 12 predicted patients were CT-confirmed with GO in a median of around 6 months.

The ophthalmopathy patients had moderately to severely active disease, with a Clinical Activity Score of 3 or higher, a NOSPECS grade of 4 or higher, and a disease duration of less than 3 months. Patients with other autoimmune diseases, uncontrolled infections, pregnancy or lactation were excluded. Diagnosis was based on clinical symptoms, serum thyroxine, TRAb, thyroid ultrasound and orbital computed tomography. Using Ficoll-Paque density gradient centrifugation, PBMCs were isolated from roughly 9.2 ml of fresh peripheral blood. Total RNA was extracted with Trizol reagent and quality-checked on an Agilent 2100 Bioanalyzer. This clonotype was counted at least ten times. Its antigen has not been determined. There are no base qualities to consult, and no much larger clone falls within one base. For repertoire sequencing, TCR beta CDR3 regions were amplified from RNA transcripts. The first round was an RT-PCR using HTBI primers with the Qiagen OneStep RT-PCR kit, and this first round was followed by a second-round multiplex PCR, then size selection and purification. Libraries were sequenced paired-end with 100 bp reads on an Illumina HiSeq2000. The source study handled its data this way. SOAPnuke was used for read processing, and reads with adapters, uncalled bases, a mean Phred below 15, or no exact constant-primer or identifier match were discarded. COPE v1.2.5 was used to merge the high-quality paired reads. Clonotypes were defined as unique nucleotide sequences and were aligned to IMGT TRB V, D and J references using MiTCR v1.1. The analysis was limited to V-J combinations with a frequency above 0.0001, which together covered roughly 99% of the repertoires. A TCR clonal expansion and chaos score per V-J combination was defined as the ratio of F50 clonal expansion to chaos observed in the TCRdist matrix. Welch's t-statistics and random forest were used to reduce features to about a dozen V-J combinations, which were fed into a naive Bayes classifier. The Morisita-Horn index was used to measure how similar the thyroid and blood repertoires were. TCRdb trimmed public reads at Q25 via fastp, called clones via MiXCR and kept in-frame beta chains. Every CDR3 protein is listed once, alongside the most common genes and DNA of its rows. TCRdb, not the authors, supplied the V and J calls. This sample holds 200,000 to 250,000 distinct CDR3 sequences; around a fifth were observed only once. Clones ranked in the top ten supply roughly 44% of the sample.

For CDR1 and CDR2, the germline V gene lists MNHEY and SVGAGI. The V end gives up 6 bases and the J end 3 bases, leaving 17 bases in the junction not matched to a gene. The CDR3, cysteine through phenylalanine, is 17 amino acids long. The only DNA kept is the CDR3, 51 bases in frame from the first base. The sequenced material came from peripheral blood. This clonotype originated in a woman in her fifties or sixties with Graves' ophthalmopathy. Donor details come from another sample of the same person, matched by shared clones. The sequence is built from TRBV6-5 and TRBJ2-7; TRBD2 matches 7 bases in the middle. The bases are TGTGCCAGCAGGCGGGAGAACTCCCCCGTTTTGGACTACGAGCAGTACTTC. Its translation is CASRRENSPVLDYEQYF.